This TCR beta chain stems from a study of OX40 agonist ivuxolimab in advanced cancers. Comments on this clone: Antigen: not known.

Data came from immunoSEQ multiplex PCR; TCRdb stores just in-frame clones and leaves some out. This sample has 45,000 to 60,000 clones, with approximately 89% found just once. Sampled blood was obtained at baseline, cycle 4 day 1, and cycle 7 day 1. Study-level points and caveats: It was also the case that some nonresponders had low normalized T-cell clonal expansion. The study did not work out the antigen specificity of the expanded peripheral T cells.

This sequence was found in an adult with an advanced solid tumor such as melanoma, head and neck, liver or kidney cancer. Sequencing used CD4+ or CD8+ T cells sorted from blood, obtained in a trial of the OX40 agonist ivuxolimab.

The CDR3 reads CASSLRPSGNTIYF. CDR3 bases: TGTGCCAGCAGTTTACGCCCCTCTGGAAACACCATATATTTT. This chain connects TRBV27 to TRBJ1-3; D unresolved. CDR3 length: 14 amino acids. The germline V gene has CDR1 MNHEY and CDR2 SMNVEV (reference sequence). Trimming took off 2 bases at V and 0 bases at J, with 5 bases between the two ends.